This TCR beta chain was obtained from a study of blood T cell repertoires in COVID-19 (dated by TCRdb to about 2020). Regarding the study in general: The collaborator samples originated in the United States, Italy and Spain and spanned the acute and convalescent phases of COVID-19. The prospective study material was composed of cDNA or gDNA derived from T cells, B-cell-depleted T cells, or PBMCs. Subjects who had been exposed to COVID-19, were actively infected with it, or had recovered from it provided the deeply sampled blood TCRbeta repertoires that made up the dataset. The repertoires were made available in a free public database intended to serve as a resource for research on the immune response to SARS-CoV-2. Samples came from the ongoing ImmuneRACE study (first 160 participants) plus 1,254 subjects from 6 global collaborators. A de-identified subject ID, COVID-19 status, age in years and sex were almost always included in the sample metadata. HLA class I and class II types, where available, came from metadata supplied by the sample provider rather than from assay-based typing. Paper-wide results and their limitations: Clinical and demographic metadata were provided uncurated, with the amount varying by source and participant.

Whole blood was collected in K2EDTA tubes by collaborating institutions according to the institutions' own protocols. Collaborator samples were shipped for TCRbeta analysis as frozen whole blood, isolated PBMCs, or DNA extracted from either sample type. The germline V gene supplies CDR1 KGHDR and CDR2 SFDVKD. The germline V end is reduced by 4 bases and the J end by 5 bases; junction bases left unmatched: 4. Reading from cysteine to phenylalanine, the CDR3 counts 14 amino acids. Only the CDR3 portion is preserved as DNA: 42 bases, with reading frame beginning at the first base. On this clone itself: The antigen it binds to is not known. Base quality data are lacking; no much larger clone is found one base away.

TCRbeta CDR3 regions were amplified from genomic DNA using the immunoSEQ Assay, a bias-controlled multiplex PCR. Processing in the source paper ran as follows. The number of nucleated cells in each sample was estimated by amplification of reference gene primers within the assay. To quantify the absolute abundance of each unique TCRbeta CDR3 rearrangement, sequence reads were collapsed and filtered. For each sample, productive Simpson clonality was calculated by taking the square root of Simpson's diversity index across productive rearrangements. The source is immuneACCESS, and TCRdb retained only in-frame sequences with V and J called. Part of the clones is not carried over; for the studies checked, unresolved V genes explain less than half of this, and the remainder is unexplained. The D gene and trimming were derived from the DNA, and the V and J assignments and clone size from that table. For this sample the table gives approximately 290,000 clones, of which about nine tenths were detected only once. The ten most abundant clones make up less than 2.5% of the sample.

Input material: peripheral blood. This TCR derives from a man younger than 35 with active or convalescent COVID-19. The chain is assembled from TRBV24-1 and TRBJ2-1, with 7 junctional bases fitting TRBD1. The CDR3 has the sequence CATSETTGDNEQFF. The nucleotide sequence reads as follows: TGTGCCACCAGTGAGACAACAGGGGACAATGAGCAGTTCTTC.